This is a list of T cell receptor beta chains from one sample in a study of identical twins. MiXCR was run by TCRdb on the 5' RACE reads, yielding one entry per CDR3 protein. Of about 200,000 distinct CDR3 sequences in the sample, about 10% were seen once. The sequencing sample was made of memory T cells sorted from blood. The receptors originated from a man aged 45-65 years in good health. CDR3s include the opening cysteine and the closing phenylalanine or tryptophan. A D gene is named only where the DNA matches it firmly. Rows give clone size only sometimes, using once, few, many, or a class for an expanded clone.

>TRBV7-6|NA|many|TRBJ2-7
CASSLERTSYEQYF
TGTGCCAGCAGCTTGGAGAGGACCTCCTACGAGCAGTACTTC
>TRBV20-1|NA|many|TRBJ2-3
CSAWTRDNTDTQYF
TGCAGTGCTTGGACCAGGGATAACACAGATACGCAGTATTTT
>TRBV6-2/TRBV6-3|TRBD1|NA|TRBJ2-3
CASSSDREFTDTQYF
TGTGCCAGCAGTTCGGACAGGGAATTCACAGATACGCAGTATTTT
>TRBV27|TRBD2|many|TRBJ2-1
CAIAPGAGGPGEQFF
TGTGCCATCGCCCCAGGAGCGGGAGGGCCCGGTGAGCAGTTCTTC
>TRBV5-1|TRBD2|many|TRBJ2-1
CASSHTSGPNYNEQFF
TGCGCCAGCAGCCACACTAGCGGCCCGAACTACAATGAGCAGTTCTTC
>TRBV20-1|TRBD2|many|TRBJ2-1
CSARWLAVDNEQFF
TGCAGTGCTAGATGGCTAGCGGTCGACAATGAGCAGTTCTTC
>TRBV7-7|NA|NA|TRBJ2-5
CASSLQGGGAQYF
TGTGCTAGCAGCTTACAGGGAGGTGGGGCCCAGTACTTC
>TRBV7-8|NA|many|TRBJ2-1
CASSLVLSDAEQFF
TGTGCCAGCAGCTTAGTTTTGTCGGATGCTGAGCAGTTCTTC
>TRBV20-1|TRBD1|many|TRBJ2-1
CSAGPATPYRGHGDEQFF
TGCAGTGCTGGCCCTGCGACCCCATACAGGGGGCATGGGGATGAGCAGTTCTTC
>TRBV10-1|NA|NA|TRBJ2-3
CASSEMGGRDTQYF
TGCGCCAGCAGTGAAATGGGAGGAAGAGATACGCAGTATTTT
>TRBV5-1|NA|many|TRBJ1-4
CASSKGTPNNEKLFF
TGCGCCAGCAGCAAGGGGACACCTAATAATGAAAAACTGTTTTTT
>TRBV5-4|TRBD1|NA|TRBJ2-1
CASSLIDPRHRGINNEQFF
TGTGCCAGCAGCTTAATTGATCCCCGTCACAGGGGGATCAACAATGAGCAGTTCTTC
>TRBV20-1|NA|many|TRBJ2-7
CSARSLSGSYEQYF
TGCAGTGCTAGGAGCCTAAGCGGGTCCTACGAGCAGTACTTC
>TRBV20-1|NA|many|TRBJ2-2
CSARDPVKLNTGELFF
TGCAGTGCTAGAGATCCAGTCAAACTGAACACCGGGGAGCTGTTTTTT
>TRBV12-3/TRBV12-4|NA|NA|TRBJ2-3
CASQAPADTQYF
TGTGCCAGCCAGGCACCAGCAGATACGCAGTATTTT
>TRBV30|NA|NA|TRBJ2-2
CAWRWSRDRELFF
TGTGCCTGGAGGTGGTCGAGGGATCGGGAGCTGTTTTTT
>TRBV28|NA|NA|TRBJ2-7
CASVRMGDGAYEQYF
TGTGCCAGCGTACGAATGGGGGACGGAGCCTACGAGCAGTACTTC
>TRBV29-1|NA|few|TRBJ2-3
CSVDKGRTDTQYF
TGCAGCGTTGATAAGGGGCGGACAGATACGCAGTATTTT
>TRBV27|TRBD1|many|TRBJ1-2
CASSYATGGALYGYTF
TGTGCCAGCAGTTATGCAACAGGGGGCGCGCTCTATGGCTACACCTTC
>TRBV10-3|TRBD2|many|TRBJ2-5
CATRTSGRQETQYF
TGTGCCACCCGGACTAGCGGGCGCCAAGAGACCCAGTACTTC
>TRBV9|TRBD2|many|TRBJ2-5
CASSVGASGGFEETQYF
TGTGCCAGCAGCGTAGGGGCTAGCGGAGGATTCGAAGAGACCCAGTACTTC
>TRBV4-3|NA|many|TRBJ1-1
CASSQVQANTEAFF
TGCGCCAGCAGCCAAGTCCAGGCGAACACTGAAGCTTTCTTT
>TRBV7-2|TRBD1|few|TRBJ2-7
CASSLGQGAFYEQYF
TGTGCCAGCAGCCTGGGACAGGGGGCTTTCTACGAGCAGTACTTC
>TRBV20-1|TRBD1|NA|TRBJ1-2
CSASLDRGNYGYTF
TGCAGTGCTAGCCTCGACAGGGGTAACTATGGCTACACCTTC
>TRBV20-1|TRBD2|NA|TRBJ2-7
CSASQAASGSKKYF
TGCAGTGCTAGTCAGGCGGCTAGCGGGAGTAAGAAGTACTTC
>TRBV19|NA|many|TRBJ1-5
CASSTGSNSNQPQHF
TGTGCCAGTAGTACAGGAAGCAATAGCAATCAGCCCCAGCATTTT
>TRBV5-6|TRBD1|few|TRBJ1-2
CASSSTGVGYTF
TGTGCCAGCAGCTCCACAGGGGTTGGCTACACCTTC
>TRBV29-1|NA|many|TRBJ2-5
CSVRVTETQYF
TGCAGCGTTCGGGTGACGGAGACCCAGTACTTC
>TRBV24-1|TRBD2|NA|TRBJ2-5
CATSDTGTSGQETQYF
TGTGCCACCAGTGATACCGGGACTAGCGGCCAAGAGACCCAGTACTTC
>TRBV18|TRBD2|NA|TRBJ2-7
CASSPRAGGFREQYF
TGTGCCAGCTCTCCCAGAGCGGGAGGGTTTCGCGAGCAGTACTTC
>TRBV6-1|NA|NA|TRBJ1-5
CASSPRGASTDTQHF
TGTGCCAGCAGTCCTCGCGGGGCCAGCACAGATACGCAGCATTTT
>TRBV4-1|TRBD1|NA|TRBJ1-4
CASSQTPGQRHEKLFF
TGCGCCAGCAGCCAGACCCCGGGACAGAGACATGAAAAACTGTTTTTT
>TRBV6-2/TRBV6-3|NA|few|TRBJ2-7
CASSSGPGQTISYEQYF
TGTGCCAGCAGTTCCGGACCGGGACAAACTATCTCCTACGAGCAGTACTTC
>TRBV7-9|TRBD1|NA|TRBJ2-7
CASSDRGTYEQYF
TGTGCCAGCAGCGACAGGGGCACCTACGAGCAGTACTTC
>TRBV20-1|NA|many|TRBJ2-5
CSARDPGRQETQYF
TGCAGTGCTAGAGATCCGGGACGCCAAGAGACCCAGTACTTC
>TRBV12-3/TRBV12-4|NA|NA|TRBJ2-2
CASMVVGSTGELFF
TGTGCCAGCATGGTCGTTGGTTCCACCGGGGAGCTGTTTTTT
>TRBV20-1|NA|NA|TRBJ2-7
CSATPGPGLRTYEQYF
TGCAGTGCTACACCCGGGCCGGGACTCAGGACCTACGAGCAGTACTTC
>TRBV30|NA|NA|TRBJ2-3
CAWAGPSTDTQYF
TGTGCCTGGGCCGGGCCCAGCACAGATACGCAGTATTTT
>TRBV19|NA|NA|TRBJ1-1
CASTRGAYMNTEAFF
TGTGCCAGTACCCGGGGAGCCTATATGAACACTGAAGCTTTCTTT
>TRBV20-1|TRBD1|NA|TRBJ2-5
CSAKTGGAETQYF
TGCAGTGCTAAAACAGGGGGCGCGGAGACCCAGTACTTC
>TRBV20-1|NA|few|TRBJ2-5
CSANEEISQETQYF
TGCAGTGCAAACGAAGAGATTTCCCAAGAGACCCAGTACTTC
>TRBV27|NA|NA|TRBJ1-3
CASSSGLGERNTIYF
TGTGCCAGCAGTTCCGGGCTGGGGGAAAGAAACACCATATATTTT
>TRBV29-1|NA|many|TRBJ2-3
CSGQVYFRGTDTQYF
TGCAGCGGGCAGGTCTATTTTCGCGGCACAGATACGCAGTATTTT
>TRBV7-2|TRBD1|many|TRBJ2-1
CASSADRVSEQFF
TGTGCCAGCAGCGCCGACAGGGTATCTGAGCAGTTCTTC
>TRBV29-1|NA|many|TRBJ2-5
CSVDGGHGRETQYF
TGCAGCGTTGACGGGGGCCACGGGCGGGAGACCCAGTACTTC
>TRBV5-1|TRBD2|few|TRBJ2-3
CASSAGAGTDTQYF
TGCGCCAGCTCAGCGGGGGCCGGTACAGATACGCAGTATTTT
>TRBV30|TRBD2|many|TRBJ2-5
CAWRSRSGEETQYF
TGTGCCTGGAGATCCCGTAGCGGGGAAGAGACCCAGTACTTC
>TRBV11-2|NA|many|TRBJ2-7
CASSLSNGHEQYF
TGTGCCAGCAGCTTATCAAACGGGCACGAGCAGTACTTC
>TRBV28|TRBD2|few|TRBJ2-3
CASSLRLAAYTDTQYF
TGTGCCAGCAGCCTTCGACTAGCAGCCTACACAGATACGCAGTATTTT
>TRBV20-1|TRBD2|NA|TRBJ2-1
CSAIREVANIEQFF
TGCAGTGCTATACGGGAGGTCGCGAATATTGAGCAGTTCTTC
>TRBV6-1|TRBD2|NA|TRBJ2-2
CASKLRPSGLTYGELFF
TGTGCCAGCAAATTACGCCCTAGCGGGCTTACTTACGGGGAGCTGTTTTTT
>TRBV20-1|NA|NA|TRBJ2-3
CSARFDSTDTQYF
TGCAGTGCTAGGTTCGATAGCACAGATACGCAGTATTTT